This T cell receptor beta chain was sequenced in a study of blood T cell repertoires in COVID-19. For the study at large: Collection of acute and convalescent COVID-19 samples took place in the United States, Italy and Spain. PBMCs, B-cell-depleted T cells, or T cells were the source of the cDNA or gDNA that made up the material.

The CDR3 sequence is 15 residues long. Losses at the gene ends were 2 bases for V and 10 bases for J; bases not matched to a gene: 7. The germline CDR1 and CDR2 sequences are KGHDR and SFDVKD. In the original workflow: Amplification with reference gene primers provided the estimates of nucleated cell counts. Libraries were prepared by immunoSEQ multiplex PCR; TCRdb keeps only in-frame clonotypes and omits some of them. Clone size and the V and J calls come from that table; the DNA yielded D and trimming. The table lists about 260,000 clones, 86% of them singletons. The sample was peripheral blood. The chain has TRBV24-1 and TRBJ2-1, with 10 bases aligning to TRBD2. This sequence originates from a man aged 25-45 years with active or convalescent COVID-19. The CDR3: CATSDSSGGRREQFF. The CDR3 coding sequence is TGTGCCACCAGTGATTCTAGCGGGGGCCGGAGGGAGCAGTTCTTC.